The 22 T cell receptor beta chains below come from one sample, sequenced in a study of human T cells and chemical hapten exposure. Via MiXCR, TCRdb re-called the RACE reads, giving one row per CDR3 protein. In the table there are 110,000 or so distinct CDR3 sequences, less than 35% of which are singletons. The time point here: patch test 3, about 24 weeks after DPC sensitization. Treatment reported: therapeutic diphenylcyclopropenone sensitization with weekly scalp DPC. Specimen: whole blood, collected in connection with sensitization to the hapten diphenylcyclopropenone (DPC). The receptor set was obtained from a man between 35 and 55 years old with alopecia areata. Some clones in this sample may be carry-over from other donors' samples.

This clonotype was detected only a few times. The chain joins TRBV27 to TRBJ2-7; 7 bases line up with TRBD2. There are 15 residues in the CDR3. Germline V gives CDR1 MNHEY, CDR2 SMNVEV (reference sequence). Losses at the gene ends were 1 base for V and 4 bases for J; bases not matched to a gene: 7. The CDR3 nucleotides read TGTGCCAGCAGTTTATTGAGCGGGAAGTCGTACGAGCAGTACTTC. Its protein is CASSLLSGKSYEQYF.

This clonotype appeared a few times. V and J are TRBV6-2 or TRBV6-3 and TRBJ2-7; D may correspond to TRBD1 or TRBD2 (5 bases each). Germline V gene data show CDR1 as MNHEY and CDR2 as SVGEGT. This CDR3 region has 13 residues. V was clipped by 6 bases and J by 6 bases, with 15 bases between them. CDR3 nucleotide sequence: TGTGCCAGCAGACAGGAACTAGGATCCGAGCAGTACGTC. Residues: CASRQELGSEQYV.

CDR3 coding DNA: TGTGCCAGCAGTGTAGACAGCTATGGCTACACCTTC. Protein: CASSVDSYGYTF. V and J are TRBV28 and TRBJ1-2; possibly TRBD1 for D (5 bases). Per the germline V gene, CDR1 is MDHEN and CDR2 is SYDVKM. Trimming took 5 bases from V and 4 from J, leaving 8 bases between them. This CDR3 has 12 residues.

The gene calls are TRBV4-2 and TRBJ2-5; 8 nucleotides agree with TRBD2. Germline CDR1 is LGHNA and CDR2 is YNFKEQ. The CDR3 loop spans 16 amino acids. V lost 2 bases and J lost 5; bases outside the gene matches: 10. As DNA, the CDR3 is TGTGCCAGCAGCCAAAGGGGACTAGGTCTTGTGGAGACCCAGTACTTC. Its protein is CASSQRGLGLVETQYF.

This clonotype has more than one count but fewer than ten. The chain links TRBV20-1 to TRBJ2-7; 8 bases are shared with TRBD1. The CDR3 consists of 13 residues. Germline V CDR1 and CDR2: DFQATT, SNEGSKA (reference sequence). With 1 base clipped from V and 2 bases from J, the junction kept 1 base outside the gene matches. Here the CDR3 DNA reads TGCAGTGCTAGAGGGGACAGGACCTACGAGCAGTACTTC. Residues: CSARGDRTYEQYF.

This chain connects TRBV6-1 to TRBJ1-5; 7 nucleotides line up with TRBD1. The V gene end was trimmed by 5 bases and the J gene end by 0 bases; junction bases not matched to a gene: 7. CDR1 and CDR2 from the germline V gene are MNHNS and SASEGT. This CDR3 has 16 residues. The CDR3 region is CASSLSTGNSNQPQHF. CDR3 nucleotide sequence: TGTGCCAGCAGTCTCTCGACAGGGAATAGCAATCAGCCCCAGCATTTT.

This chain links TRBV28 with TRBJ1-1; D ambiguous. The CDR3 loop spans 15 amino acids. With 5 bases removed from V and 0 bases from J, the gap between germline ends came to 13 bases. Germline V gives CDR1 MDHEN, CDR2 SYDVKM. In DNA, the CDR3 is TGTGCCAGCAGTAGCCCTGACGGGATGAACACTGAAGCTTTCTTT. Its translation: CASSSPDGMNTEAFF.

The V call is TRBV14, the J call TRBJ2-3; the D is unclear. This CDR3 is 14 amino acids long. The germline gives CDR1 SGHDN, CDR2 FVKESK. The germline V and J ends were trimmed by 3 bases and 6 bases, with 13 bases remaining between them. CDR3 in amino acids: CASSQVGLWDTQYF. The CDR3 nucleotides are TGTGCCAGCAGCCAGGTCGGCCTTTGGGATACGCAGTATTTT.

The chain employs TRBV29-1 and TRBJ2-7, with D maybe TRBD2 (6 bases). Trimming cost V 7 bases and J 2 bases, with 15 bases left between them. This CDR3 is 13 amino acids long. CDR1 SQVTM and CDR2 ANQGSEA come from the germline V gene. CDR3: CSAQGRETYEQYF. The CDR3 DNA follows: TGCAGCGCCCAGGGACGGGAGACCTACGAGCAGTACTTC.

This chain uses TRBV20-1 with TRBJ2-7; 10 positions agree with TRBD1. The CDR3 is 16 amino acids. Germline V CDR1 and CDR2: DFQATT, SNEGSKA (reference sequence). V gave up 4 bases and J gave up 3 bases; unmatched junction bases: 12. CDR3 coding DNA: TGCAGTGCTACCTCCGCTGGACAGGGGGGAGGCTACGAGCAGTACGTC. Residues: CSATSAGQGGGYEQYV.

The table lists this clonotype with a few counts. The V call is TRBV15, the J call TRBJ2-3, with 15 bases identical to TRBD2. Germline trimming cut 4 bases from V and 3 bases from J; bases unmatched to any gene: 5. This CDR3 contains 17 residues. In germline, CDR1 is LNHNV, CDR2 YYDKDF (reference sequence). CDR3 coding DNA: TGTGCCACCAGCACGGGACTAGCGGGAGGCATGACAGATACGCAGTATTTT. This gives the protein CATSTGLAGGMTDTQYF.

In this sample, this clonotype turned up a few times. The gene calls are TRBV12-3 or TRBV12-4 and TRBJ2-2; the D is unclear. CDR3 length equals 13 residues. V dropped 4 bases and J dropped 6 bases, with 9 bases sitting between them. In nucleotides, the CDR3 is TGTGCCAGCAGTTCCCGAACGGCCGGGGAGCTGTTTTTT. Translation: CASSSRTAGELFF.

The rearrangement joins TRBV3-1 to TRBJ1-2, with unresolved D. The germline V gene encodes CDR1 LGHDT and CDR2 YNNKEL (reference sequence). The length of the CDR3 is 11 residues. The V end lost 3 bases, the J end lost 4 bases, and 3 bases lay between the germline ends. CDR3 region: CASSQGYGYTF. The CDR3, as DNA: TGTGCCAGCAGCCAGGGCTATGGCTACACCTTC.

This clonotype showed up just a few times. V is TRBV4-1 and J is TRBJ2-7; D is uncertain. The V end was cut by 4 bases, the J end by 0 bases, with 7 bases between. In germline, CDR1 is MGHRA, CDR2 YSYEKL. The CDR3 length is 13 residues. The CDR3 loop reads CASSPFSSYEQYV. The CDR3 bases are TGCGCCAGCAGCCCTTTCAGCTCCTACGAGCAGTACGTC.

There are a few counts of this clonotype. The chain links TRBV6-5 to TRBJ2-2; 9 bases are shared with TRBD2. Germline loops: CDR1 MNHEY, CDR2 SVGAGI. V lost 5 bases to trimming and J lost 4 bases; unmatched junction nucleotides: 8. CDR3 length: 16 residues. CDR3 in DNA: TGTGCCAGCAGTACGGAGACTAGCGGAACCACCGGGGAGCTGTTTTTT. This encodes CASSTETSGTTGELFF.

The chain links TRBV21-1 to TRBJ2-7; TRBD1, the D gene given by the table, was not confirmed from the DNA. TRBV21-1 is labeled a pseudogene. CDR3 length equals 15 residues. DNA of the CDR3: TGTGCCAGCAGCAACGGGTTGAGGGGGAGCTACGAGCAGTACGTC. Translation: CASSNGLRGSYEQYV.

The V and J genes are TRBV12-3 or TRBV12-4 and TRBJ2-5; D is unresolved. The length of the CDR3 is 13 residues. V gave up 6 bases and J gave up 4 bases, with 12 bases separating them. The CDR3 DNA is TGTGCCAGCAGGATACTGGGTATAGAGACCCAGTACTTC. Translated, it gives CASRILGIETQYF.

This clonotype was seen once. V usage is TRBV29-1 and J usage is TRBJ2-3; unclear D gene. V was clipped by 7 bases and J by 5 bases, with 13 bases between them. Germline loops: CDR1 SQVTM, CDR2 ANQGSEA. The CDR3 consists of 12 residues. CDR3 nucleotides: TGCAGCGCCCAACCCCGCGGAGATACGCAGTATTTT. This translates into CSAQPRGDTQYF.

The chain joins TRBV11-2 to TRBJ2-3, with TRBD2 identical over 7 bases. Trimming removed 2 bases from V and 0 bases from J; junction bases left unmatched: 2. Germline CDR1 SGHAT, CDR2 FQNNGV. The CDR3 runs 15 residues. CDR3 amino acids: CASSLSGVSTDTQYF. The CDR3 DNA is TGTGCCAGCAGCTTAAGCGGGGTGAGCACAGATACGCAGTATTTT.

The V gene is TRBV28, the J gene TRBJ2-1, with 7 bases aligning to TRBD2. The germline CDR1 and CDR2 sequences are MDHEN and SYDVKM. V lost 1 base to trimming and J lost 6 bases; unmatched junction nucleotides: 15. The CDR3 runs 18 residues. Here the CDR3 reads CASSLSPGLGTTLNEQFF. DNA of the CDR3: TGTGCCAGCAGTTTATCTCCGGGATTGGGGACTACTCTCAATGAGCAGTTCTTC. The variable domain in full, completed from reference TRBV28 and TRBJ2-1, reads DVKVTQSSRYLVKRTGEKVFLECVQDMDHENMFWYRQDPGLGLRLIYFSYDVKMKEKGDIPEGYSVSREKKERFSLILESASTNQTSMYLCASSLSPGLGTTLNEQFFGPGTRLTVL.

Only one count was recorded for this clonotype. The rearrangement joins TRBV18 to TRBJ2-3, with a weak D call TRBD2 (6 bases). The V gene lost 1 base and the J gene lost 4 bases, with 9 bases spanning the gap. Germline V gene sequence: CDR1 KGHSH, CDR2 LQKENI. The CDR3 runs 14 residues. CDR3 sequence: CASSPRRDPDTQYF. CDR3 sequence (DNA): TGTGCCAGCTCACCACGGAGGGATCCAGATACGCAGTATTTT. The full variable domain, rest sourced from reference TRBV18 and TRBJ2-3, is NAGVMQNPRHLVRRRGQEARLRCSPMKGHSHVYWYRQLPEEGLKFMVYLQKENIIDESGMPKERFSAEFPKEGPSILRIQQVVRGDSAAYFCASSPRRDPDTQYFGPGTRLTVL.

This clonotype was picked up one time. The chain employs TRBV27 and TRBJ2-1, with TRBD2 matching over 12 bases. With 2 bases clipped from V and 3 bases from J, the junction kept 8 bases outside the gene matches. Germline CDR1 MNHEY, CDR2 SMNVEV (reference sequence). This CDR3 contains 18 residues. CDR3 amino acids: CASSLLAGGGSLYNEQFF. The CDR3 DNA reads as TGTGCCAGCAGTTTACTAGCGGGAGGGGGGTCACTCTACAATGAGCAGTTCTTC.